The rows below give T cell receptor beta chains drawn from one sample of a study of T cell responses to AZD1222 COVID-19 vaccine. Sequencing was performed with immunoSEQ multiplex PCR; in TCRdb, only in-frame clones are kept and a portion is missing. The data contain some 150,000 clones, about 87% of them singletons. The input for sequencing was peripheral blood, taken on day 0 of AZD1222 vaccination. The receptor set was obtained from an adult in good health. The CDR3 runs from the conserved cysteine through the conserved F or W. Fields, in order: clone size, J gene, D gene, V gene, CDR3 length, CDR3 DNA, CDR3 protein. The D gene is left open where the match is weak. Expanded clones are given a class, and other clones once, few, many or no size at all.

clone size: NA
J gene: TRBJ2-3
D gene: NA
V gene: TRBV19
CDR3 length: 18
CDR3 DNA: TGTGCCAGTAGCGATGGGGGGACATTGATTTCTTTAACAGATACGCAGTATTTT
CDR3 protein: CASSDGGTLISLTDTQYF

clone size: NA
J gene: TRBJ1-2
D gene: NA
V gene: TRBV7-3
CDR3 length: 14
CDR3 DNA: TGTGCCAGCAGCCTGGATGGCTCGTACTATGGCTACACCTTC
CDR3 protein: CASSLDGSYYGYTF

clone size: NA
J gene: TRBJ1-2
D gene: NA
V gene: TRBV30
CDR3 length: 12
CDR3 DNA: TGTGCCTGGAGCCGGGGCCTCATCGGCTACACCTTC
CDR3 protein: CAWSRGLIGYTF

clone size: NA
J gene: TRBJ1-6
D gene: NA
V gene: TRBV15
CDR3 length: 13
CDR3 DNA: TGTGCCACCAGCAGAGATCGGGGAGCACCCCTCCACTTT
CDR3 protein: CATSRDRGAPLHF

clone size: NA
J gene: TRBJ2-2
D gene: NA
V gene: TRBV9
CDR3 length: 14
CDR3 DNA: TGTGCCAGCAGAGGTAGCGCGAACACCGGGGAGCTGTTTTTT
CDR3 protein: CASRGSANTGELFF

clone size: once
J gene: TRBJ2-3
D gene: NA
V gene: TRBV27
CDR3 length: 14
CDR3 DNA: TGTGCCAGCAGACCTTCTGGAGGGCCAGATACGCAGTATTTT
CDR3 protein: CASRPSGGPDTQYF

clone size: NA
J gene: TRBJ2-1
D gene: NA
V gene: TRBV6-2/TRBV6-3
CDR3 length: 11
CDR3 DNA: TGTGCCAGCAGTTGGGGGAATGAGCAGTTCTTC
CDR3 protein: CASSWGNEQFF

clone size: NA
J gene: TRBJ1-2
D gene: TRBD1
V gene: TRBV19
CDR3 length: 15
CDR3 DNA: TGTGCCAGTAGTATCGTGGGACAGGGGGCGTCTGGCTACACCTTC
CDR3 protein: CASSIVGQGASGYTF

clone size: NA
J gene: TRBJ1-6
D gene: TRBD1
V gene: TRBV19
CDR3 length: 14
CDR3 DNA: TGTGCCAGTCGGGGGACAGGGGTTAATTCACCCCTCCACTTT
CDR3 protein: CASRGTGVNSPLHF

clone size: NA
J gene: TRBJ2-1
D gene: NA
V gene: TRBV5-1
CDR3 length: 14
CDR3 DNA: TGCGCCAGCAGGCTTTCTAGCTCCTACAATGAGCAGTTCTTC
CDR3 protein: CASRLSSSYNEQFF

clone size: NA
J gene: TRBJ2-1
D gene: NA
V gene: TRBV27
CDR3 length: 13
CDR3 DNA: TGTGCCAGCAGTTTAACGAACTACAATGAGCAGTTCTTC
CDR3 protein: CASSLTNYNEQFF

clone size: NA
J gene: TRBJ1-5
D gene: NA
V gene: TRBV28
CDR3 length: 13
CDR3 DNA: TGTGCCAGCAGTTTAGGCACCATTGAGGCCCAGCATTTT
CDR3 protein: CASSLGTIEAQHF

clone size: NA
J gene: TRBJ2-1
D gene: TRBD2
V gene: TRBV3-1/TRBV3-2
CDR3 length: 15
CDR3 DNA: TGTGCCAGCATACAGCGGGAGGGCCTAGGGAATGAGCAGTTCTTC
CDR3 protein: CASIQREGLGNEQFF

clone size: NA
J gene: TRBJ2-4
D gene: NA
V gene: TRBV13
CDR3 length: 14
CDR3 DNA: TGTGCCAGCAGCTACGGACCTCGGGCCAACATTCAGTACTTC
CDR3 protein: CASSYGPRANIQYF

clone size: NA
J gene: TRBJ2-3
D gene: NA
V gene: TRBV6-1
CDR3 length: 16
CDR3 DNA: TGTGCCAGCAGTGAAGCCCCCAACAGGGCGAGTGGTACGCAGTATTTT
CDR3 protein: CASSEAPNRASGTQYF

clone size: NA
J gene: TRBJ2-1
D gene: NA
V gene: TRBV27
CDR3 length: 15
CDR3 DNA: TGTGCCAGCAGTTTATCGGGGCGTATTAGAAATGAGCAGTTCTTC
CDR3 protein: CASSLSGRIRNEQFF

clone size: NA
J gene: TRBJ1-1
D gene: NA
V gene: TRBV6-6
CDR3 length: 14
CDR3 DNA: TGTGCCAGCAGTTACTCGAACAGGGCGGCTGAAGCTTTCTTT
CDR3 protein: CASSYSNRAAEAFF

clone size: NA
J gene: TRBJ1-2
D gene: TRBD1
V gene: TRBV19
CDR3 length: 16
CDR3 DNA: TGTGCCAGTAGTCTTCGGGGGACAGGAGGGATCTATGGCTACACCTTC
CDR3 protein: CASSLRGTGGIYGYTF

clone size: NA
J gene: TRBJ2-7
D gene: TRBD2
V gene: TRBV20-1
CDR3 length: 14
CDR3 DNA: TGCAGTGCTAGTAGACTAGCCCGGCCCTACGAGCAGTACTTC
CDR3 protein: CSASRLARPYEQYF

clone size: NA
J gene: TRBJ1-3
D gene: TRBD1
V gene: TRBV5-1
CDR3 length: 19
CDR3 DNA: TGCGCCAGCAGCTACCTCCTATCCACAGGGGGTTTCTCTGGAAACACCATATATTTT
CDR3 protein: CASSYLLSTGGFSGNTIYF

clone size: few
J gene: TRBJ1-1
D gene: NA
V gene: TRBV6-2/TRBV6-3
CDR3 length: 18
CDR3 DNA: TGTGCCAGCAGTTGGGGAAGGGTACTCCGAACGAAGAACACTGAAGCTTTCTTT
CDR3 protein: CASSWGRVLRTKNTEAFF

clone size: NA
J gene: TRBJ2-4
D gene: NA
V gene: TRBV10-3
CDR3 length: 17
CDR3 DNA: TGTGCCATCAGTGAGGCACCCCAAGGCTTAGCCAAAAACATTCAGTACTTC
CDR3 protein: CAISEAPQGLAKNIQYF

clone size: NA
J gene: TRBJ1-5
D gene: TRBD1
V gene: TRBV9
CDR3 length: 19
CDR3 DNA: TGTGCCAGCAGCGTAGATGGACAGGGGAGGGACTATAGCAATCAGCCCCAGCATTTT
CDR3 protein: CASSVDGQGRDYSNQPQHF

clone size: NA
J gene: TRBJ1-5
D gene: TRBD1
V gene: TRBV2
CDR3 length: 15
CDR3 DNA: TGTGCCAGCAGTCGTACCGGGACAGGGAATCAGCCCCAGCATTTT
CDR3 protein: CASSRTGTGNQPQHF

clone size: NA
J gene: TRBJ2-7
D gene: NA
V gene: TRBV9
CDR3 length: 15
CDR3 DNA: TGTGCCAGCAGCAGCTTAGGGTTTGAGTCCTACGAGCAGTACTTC
CDR3 protein: CASSSLGFESYEQYF

clone size: few
J gene: TRBJ2-2
D gene: NA
V gene: TRBV9
CDR3 length: 16
CDR3 DNA: TGTGCCAGCAGCGTAGATCCTCATCCGAACACCGGGGAGCTGTTTTTT
CDR3 protein: CASSVDPHPNTGELFF

clone size: NA
J gene: TRBJ2-5
D gene: TRBD2
V gene: TRBV9
CDR3 length: 16
CDR3 DNA: TGTGCCAGCAGCGTACTAGCGGGATCAGGGAAAGAGACCCAGTACTTC
CDR3 protein: CASSVLAGSGKETQYF

clone size: NA
J gene: TRBJ1-3
D gene: NA
V gene: TRBV4-1
CDR3 length: 12
CDR3 DNA: TGCGCCAGCAGCCAAGGGGGGAACACCATATATTTT
CDR3 protein: CASSQGGNTIYF

clone size: NA
J gene: TRBJ1-2
D gene: NA
V gene: TRBV9
CDR3 length: 12
CDR3 DNA: TGTGCCAGCAGCCCTCGGGGGTATGGCTACACCTTC
CDR3 protein: CASSPRGYGYTF

clone size: NA
J gene: TRBJ2-5
D gene: NA
V gene: TRBV7-9
CDR3 length: 14
CDR3 DNA: TGTGCCAGCAGCTTAGTGGACCTCCAAGAGACCCAGTACTTC
CDR3 protein: CASSLVDLQETQYF

clone size: NA
J gene: TRBJ2-7
D gene: NA
V gene: TRBV6-2/TRBV6-3
CDR3 length: 14
CDR3 DNA: TGTGCCAGCAGTACCACTGGAGGCGCGGGCGAGCAGTACTTC
CDR3 protein: CASSTTGGAGEQYF

clone size: NA
J gene: TRBJ1-4
D gene: NA
V gene: TRBV28
CDR3 length: 12
CDR3 DNA: TGTGCCGTAGAGGGGTCTGGTGAAAAACTGTTTTTT
CDR3 protein: CAVEGSGEKLFF